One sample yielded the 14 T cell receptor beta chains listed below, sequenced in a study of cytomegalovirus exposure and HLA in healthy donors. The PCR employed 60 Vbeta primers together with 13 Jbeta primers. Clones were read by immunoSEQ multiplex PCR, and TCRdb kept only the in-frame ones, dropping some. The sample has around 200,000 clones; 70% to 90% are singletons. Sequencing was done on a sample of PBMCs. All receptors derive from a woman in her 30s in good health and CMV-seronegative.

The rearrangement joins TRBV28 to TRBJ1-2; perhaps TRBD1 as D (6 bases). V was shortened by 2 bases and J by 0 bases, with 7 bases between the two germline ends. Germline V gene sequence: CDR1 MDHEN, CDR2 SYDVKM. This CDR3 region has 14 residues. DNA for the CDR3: TGTGCCAGCAGTTTACAGGGGTCTAACTATGGCTACACCTTC. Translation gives CASSLQGSNYGYTF.

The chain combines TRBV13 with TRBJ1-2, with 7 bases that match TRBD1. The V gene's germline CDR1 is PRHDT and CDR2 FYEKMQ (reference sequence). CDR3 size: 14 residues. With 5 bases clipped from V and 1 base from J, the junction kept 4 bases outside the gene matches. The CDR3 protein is CASSEGQSNYGYTF. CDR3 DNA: TGTGCCAGCAGCGAGGGACAGAGTAACTATGGCTACACCTTC. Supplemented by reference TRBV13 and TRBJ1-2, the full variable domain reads AAGVIQSPRHLIKEKRETATLKCYPIPRHDTVYWYQQGPGQDPQFLISFYEKMQSDKGSIPDRFSAQQFSDYHSELNMSSLELGDSALYFCASSEGQSNYGYTFGSGTRLTVV.

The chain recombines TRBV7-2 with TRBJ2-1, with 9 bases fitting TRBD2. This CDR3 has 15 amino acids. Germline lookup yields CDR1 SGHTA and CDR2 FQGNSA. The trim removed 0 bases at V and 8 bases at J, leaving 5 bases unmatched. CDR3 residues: CASSLASGGLDEQFF. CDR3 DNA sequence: TGTGCCAGCAGCTTAGCAAGCGGGGGGTTGGATGAGCAGTTCTTC. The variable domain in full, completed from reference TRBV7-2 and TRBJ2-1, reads GAGVSQSPSNKVTEKGKDVELRCDPISGHTALYWYRQSLGQGLEFLIYFQGNSAPDKSGLPSDRFSAERTGGSVSTLTIQRTQQEDSAVYLCASSLASGGLDEQFFGPGTRLTVL.

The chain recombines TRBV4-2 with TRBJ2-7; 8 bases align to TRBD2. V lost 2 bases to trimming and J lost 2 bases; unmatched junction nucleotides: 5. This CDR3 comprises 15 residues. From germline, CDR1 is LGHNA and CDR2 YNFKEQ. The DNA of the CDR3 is TGTGCCAGCAGCCAAATCGCGGGAGGCCCCTACGAGCAGTACTTC. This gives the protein CASSQIAGGPYEQYF.

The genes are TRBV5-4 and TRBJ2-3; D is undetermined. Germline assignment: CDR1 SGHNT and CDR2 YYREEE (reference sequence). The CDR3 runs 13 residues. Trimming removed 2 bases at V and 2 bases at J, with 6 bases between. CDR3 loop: CASSFSYTDTQYF. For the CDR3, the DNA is TGTGCCAGCAGCTTCTCTTACACAGATACGCAGTATTTT. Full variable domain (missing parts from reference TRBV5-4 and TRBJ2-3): ETGVTQSPTHLIKTRGQQVTLRCSSQSGHNTVSWYQQALGQGPQFIFQYYREEENGRGNFPPRFSGLQFPNYSSELNVNALELDDSALYLCASSFSYTDTQYFGPGTRLTVL.

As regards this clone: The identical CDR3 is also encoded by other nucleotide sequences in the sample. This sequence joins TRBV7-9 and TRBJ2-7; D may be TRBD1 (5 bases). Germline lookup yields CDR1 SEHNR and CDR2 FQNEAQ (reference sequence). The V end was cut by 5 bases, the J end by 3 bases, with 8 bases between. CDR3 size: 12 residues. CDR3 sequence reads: CASSSQGYEQYF. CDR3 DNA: TGTGCCAGCAGCAGCCAGGGCTACGAGCAGTACTTC. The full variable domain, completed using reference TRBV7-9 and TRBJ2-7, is DTGVSQNPRHKITKRGQNVTFRCDPISEHNRLYWYRQTLGQGPEFLTYFQNEAQLEKSRLLSDRFSAERPKGSFSTLEIQRTEQGDSAMYLCASSSQGYEQYFGPGTRLTVT.

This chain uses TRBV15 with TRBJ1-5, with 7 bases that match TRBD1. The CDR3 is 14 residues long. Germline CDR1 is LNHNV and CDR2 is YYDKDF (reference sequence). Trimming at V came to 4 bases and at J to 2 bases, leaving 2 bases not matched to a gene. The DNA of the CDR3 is TGTGCCACCAGCAAGGGGGCCGGCAATCAGCCCCAGCATTTT. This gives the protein CATSKGAGNQPQHF.

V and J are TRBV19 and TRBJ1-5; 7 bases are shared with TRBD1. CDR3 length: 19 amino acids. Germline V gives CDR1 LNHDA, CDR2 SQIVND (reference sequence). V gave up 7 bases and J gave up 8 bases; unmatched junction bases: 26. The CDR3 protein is CASTRGHRGEGKTGEPQHF. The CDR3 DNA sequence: TGTGCCAGTACCCGCGGGCACAGGGGTGAAGGAAAAACCGGGGAGCCCCAGCATTTT.

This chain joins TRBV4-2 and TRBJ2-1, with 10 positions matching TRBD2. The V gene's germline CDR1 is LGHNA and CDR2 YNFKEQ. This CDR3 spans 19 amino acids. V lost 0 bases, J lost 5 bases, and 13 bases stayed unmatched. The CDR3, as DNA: TGTGCCAGCAGCCAAGAGGGAACTAGCGGGATTAGTGTAGACAATGAGCAGTTCTTC. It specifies CASSQEGTSGISVDNEQFF.

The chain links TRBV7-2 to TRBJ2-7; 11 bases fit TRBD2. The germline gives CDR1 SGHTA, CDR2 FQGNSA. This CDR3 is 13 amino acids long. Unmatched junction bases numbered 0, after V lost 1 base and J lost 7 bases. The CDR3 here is CASSLVAGGEQYF. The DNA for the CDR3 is TGTGCCAGCAGCTTAGTAGCGGGGGGGGAGCAGTACTTC.

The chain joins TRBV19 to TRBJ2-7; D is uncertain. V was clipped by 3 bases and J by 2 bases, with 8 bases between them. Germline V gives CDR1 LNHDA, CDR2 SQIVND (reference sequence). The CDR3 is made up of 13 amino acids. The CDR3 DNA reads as TGTGCCAGTAGTATGAACAGCCCCTACGAGCAGTACTTC. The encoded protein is CASSMNSPYEQYF.

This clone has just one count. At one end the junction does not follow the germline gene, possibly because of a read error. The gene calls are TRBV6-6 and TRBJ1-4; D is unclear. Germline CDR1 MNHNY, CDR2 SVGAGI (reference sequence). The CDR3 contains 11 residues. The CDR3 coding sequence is TGTGCCAGCAGCACCTATGAAAAACTGCTTTTT. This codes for CASSTYEKLLF.

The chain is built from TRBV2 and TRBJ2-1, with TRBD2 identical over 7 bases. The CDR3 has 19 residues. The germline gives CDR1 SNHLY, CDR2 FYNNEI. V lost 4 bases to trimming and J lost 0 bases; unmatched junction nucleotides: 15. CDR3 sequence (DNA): TGTGCCAGCAGTGTCTCTAGCGGCACAGAGATACACTCCTACAATGAGCAGTTCTTC. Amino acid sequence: CASSVSSGTEIHSYNEQFF.

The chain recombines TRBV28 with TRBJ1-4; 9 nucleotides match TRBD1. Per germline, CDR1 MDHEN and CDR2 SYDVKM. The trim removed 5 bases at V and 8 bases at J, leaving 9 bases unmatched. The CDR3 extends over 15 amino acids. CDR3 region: CASSDGQGSGEKLFF. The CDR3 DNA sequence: TGTGCCAGCAGTGATGGACAGGGGAGTGGAGAAAAACTGTTTTTT.